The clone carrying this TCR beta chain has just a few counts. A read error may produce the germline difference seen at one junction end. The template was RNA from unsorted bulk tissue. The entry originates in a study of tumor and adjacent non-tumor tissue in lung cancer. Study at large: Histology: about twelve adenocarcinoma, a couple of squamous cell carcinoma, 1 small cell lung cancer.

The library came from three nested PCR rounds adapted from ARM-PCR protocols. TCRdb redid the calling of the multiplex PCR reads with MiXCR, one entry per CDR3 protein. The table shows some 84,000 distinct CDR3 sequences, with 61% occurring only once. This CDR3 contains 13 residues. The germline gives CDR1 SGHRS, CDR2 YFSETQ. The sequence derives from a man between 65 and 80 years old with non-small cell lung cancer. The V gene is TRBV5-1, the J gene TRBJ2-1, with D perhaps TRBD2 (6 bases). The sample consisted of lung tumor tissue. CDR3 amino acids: CAGSLGGHLEQFF. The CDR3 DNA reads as TGCGCCGGCAGCTTGGGAGGCCATCTGGAGCAGTTCTTC.